This is a list of T cell receptor beta chains from one sample in a study of early T cells in non-severe SARS-CoV-2 infection. One entry per CDR3 protein results from TCRdb running MiXCR on the 5' RACE reads. Of 35,000 to 55,000 distinct CDR3 sequences listed, approximately 6.1% are singletons. This specimen consisted of whole blood, obtained at baseline. The receptors stem from an adult who was a healthcare worker with PCR-confirmed SARS-CoV-2 infection or an uninfected control (not recorded which). Each CDR3 is given with its conserved first and last residue. Each record gives: CDR3 protein, J gene, V gene.

CDR3 protein: CASSQVLSSGGAQWQFF; J gene: TRBJ2-1; V gene: TRBV4-1
CDR3 protein: CASSFGQGALGANVLTF; J gene: TRBJ2-6; V gene: TRBV27
CDR3 protein: CASSGSGGRSYEQYF; J gene: TRBJ2-7; V gene: TRBV9
CDR3 protein: CASTDRDNEKLFF; J gene: TRBJ1-4; V gene: TRBV6-5
CDR3 protein: CAEYNANTGELFF; J gene: TRBJ2-2; V gene: TRBV12-3/TRBV12-4
CDR3 protein: CASRDHRGRATGELFF; J gene: TRBJ2-2; V gene: TRBV12-3/TRBV12-4
CDR3 protein: CASSPVDRTDTQYF; J gene: TRBJ2-3; V gene: TRBV18
CDR3 protein: CASSHARQGAHQPQHF; J gene: TRBJ1-5; V gene: TRBV27
CDR3 protein: CASSASGGSYEQYF; J gene: TRBJ2-7; V gene: TRBV6-2/TRBV6-3
CDR3 protein: CASSLRGNTEAFF; J gene: TRBJ1-1; V gene: TRBV11-2
CDR3 protein: CASSPLDTTYSGNTIYF; J gene: TRBJ1-3; V gene: TRBV18
CDR3 protein: CATSSFKSSYNEQFF; J gene: TRBJ2-1; V gene: TRBV27
CDR3 protein: CASSEFGQGPGRNYGYTF; J gene: TRBJ1-2; V gene: TRBV2
CDR3 protein: CASSLGTTNTGELFF; J gene: TRBJ2-2; V gene: TRBV6-6
CDR3 protein: CASSSSTGEDYEQYF; J gene: TRBJ2-7; V gene: TRBV7-3
CDR3 protein: CASKRDGYRNQPQHF; J gene: TRBJ1-5; V gene: TRBV19
CDR3 protein: CASSPPQGNTGELFF; J gene: TRBJ2-2; V gene: TRBV12-3/TRBV12-4
CDR3 protein: CASSPTGPETQYF; J gene: TRBJ2-5; V gene: TRBV7-9
CDR3 protein: CASSLRGVDGNQPQHF; J gene: TRBJ1-5; V gene: TRBV7-2
CDR3 protein: CASSLPGPPGGYTF; J gene: TRBJ1-2; V gene: TRBV5-4
CDR3 protein: CATSDFRSLNEQFF; J gene: TRBJ2-1; V gene: TRBV24-1
CDR3 protein: CASSDILGSTEAFF; J gene: TRBJ1-1; V gene: TRBV10-1
CDR3 protein: CASTEDLAGNGELFF; J gene: TRBJ2-2; V gene: TRBV5-1
CDR3 protein: CSVGVTGGQNTEAFF; J gene: TRBJ1-1; V gene: TRBV29-1
CDR3 protein: CSAGIGRQETQYF; J gene: TRBJ2-5; V gene: TRBV20-1
CDR3 protein: CASSLGQDRSPLHF; J gene: TRBJ1-6; V gene: TRBV7-2
CDR3 protein: CSAEKPTGNNQPQHF; J gene: TRBJ1-5; V gene: TRBV20-1
CDR3 protein: CASSYGLRDRGIMTNEKLFF; J gene: TRBJ1-4; V gene: TRBV6-6
CDR3 protein: CASSQRAASSGELFF; J gene: TRBJ2-2; V gene: TRBV4-2
CDR3 protein: CASSVTDNYGYTF; J gene: TRBJ1-2; V gene: TRBV5-4
CDR3 protein: CASRGTSGRGTQYF; J gene: TRBJ2-5; V gene: TRBV12-3/TRBV12-4
CDR3 protein: CASRRARETQYF; J gene: TRBJ2-5; V gene: TRBV7-2
CDR3 protein: CASSLSLAGGLETQYF; J gene: TRBJ2-5; V gene: TRBV12-3/TRBV12-4
CDR3 protein: CSTGQGVTTDTQYF; J gene: TRBJ2-3; V gene: TRBV29-1
CDR3 protein: CASSLEFRAGDTGELFF; J gene: TRBJ2-2; V gene: TRBV5-1
CDR3 protein: CASSSTSAYEQYF; J gene: TRBJ2-7; V gene: TRBV7-2
CDR3 protein: CASSLGQGASGYTF; J gene: TRBJ1-2; V gene: TRBV12-3/TRBV12-4
CDR3 protein: CASRRSLGEQYF; J gene: TRBJ2-7; V gene: TRBV6-2/TRBV6-3
CDR3 protein: CSVPTTGEETQYF; J gene: TRBJ2-5; V gene: TRBV29-1
CDR3 protein: CASSSSGAGVVEQFF; J gene: TRBJ2-1; V gene: TRBV7-2
CDR3 protein: CSASPLRTSSSSYEQYF; J gene: TRBJ2-7; V gene: TRBV20-1
CDR3 protein: CASTVSRVPDTQYF; J gene: TRBJ2-3; V gene: TRBV7-9